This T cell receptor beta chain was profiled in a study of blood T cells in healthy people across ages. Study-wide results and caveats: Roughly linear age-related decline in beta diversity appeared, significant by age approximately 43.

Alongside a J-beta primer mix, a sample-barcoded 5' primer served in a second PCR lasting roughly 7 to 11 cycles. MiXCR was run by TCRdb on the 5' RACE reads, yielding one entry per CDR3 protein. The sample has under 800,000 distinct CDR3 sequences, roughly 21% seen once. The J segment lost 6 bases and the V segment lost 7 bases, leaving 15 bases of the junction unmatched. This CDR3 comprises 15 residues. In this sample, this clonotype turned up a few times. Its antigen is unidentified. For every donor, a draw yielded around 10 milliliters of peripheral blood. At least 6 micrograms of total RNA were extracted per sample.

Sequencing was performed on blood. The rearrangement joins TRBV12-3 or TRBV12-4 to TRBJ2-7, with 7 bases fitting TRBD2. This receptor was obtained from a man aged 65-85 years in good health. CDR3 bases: TGTGCCAGCACCAAAGGTGGACTAGTCTTCTCCGAGCAGTACTTC. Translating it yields CASTKGGLVFSEQYF.